This T cell receptor (beta chain) derives from a study of T cells after posttransplantation cyclophosphamide. Details on this clone: Its antigen remains unidentified.

The study's findings and limits: Recipient CMV seropositivity and CMV reactivation strongly tracked TRB clonality. Blood and skin or GI T cell repertoires showed limited TRB overlap.

TCRdb keeps only in-frame clones here, not all; method: immunoSEQ multiplex PCR. The data hold approximately 29,000 clones, with 70% to 90% observed a single time. The germline CDR1 and CDR2 sequences are MNHNS and SASEGT. V gave up 1 base and J gave up 1 base, with 13 bases separating them. There are 17 residues in the CDR3. The sequenced sample consisted of PBMCs. This TCR came from a man aged 45-60 years. The chain is built from TRBV6-1 and TRBJ2-2; D gene unclear. This CDR3 is CASSEDPARKNTGELFF. CDR3 coding DNA: TGTGCCAGCAGTGAAGATCCGGCCAGGAAGAACACCGGGGAGCTGTTTTTT.